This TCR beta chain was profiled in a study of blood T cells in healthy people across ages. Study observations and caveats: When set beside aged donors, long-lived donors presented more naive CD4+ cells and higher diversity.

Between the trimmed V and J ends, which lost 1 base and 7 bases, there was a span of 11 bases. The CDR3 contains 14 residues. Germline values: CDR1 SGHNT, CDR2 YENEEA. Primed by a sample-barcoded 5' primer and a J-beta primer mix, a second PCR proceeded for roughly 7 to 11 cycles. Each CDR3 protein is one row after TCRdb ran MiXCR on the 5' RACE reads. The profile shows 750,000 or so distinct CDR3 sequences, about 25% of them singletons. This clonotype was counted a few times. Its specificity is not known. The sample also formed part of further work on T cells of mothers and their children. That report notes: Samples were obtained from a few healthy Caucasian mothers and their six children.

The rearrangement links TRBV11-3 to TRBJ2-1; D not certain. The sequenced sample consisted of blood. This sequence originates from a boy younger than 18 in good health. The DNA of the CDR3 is TGTGCCAGCAGCTTAGCAGGAAATAGGAATGAGCAGTTCTTC. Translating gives CASSLAGNRNEQFF. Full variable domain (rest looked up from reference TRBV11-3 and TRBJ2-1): EAGVVQSPRYKIIEKKQPVAFWCNPISGHNTLYWYLQNLGQGPELLIRYENEEAVDDSQLPKDRFSAERLKGVDSTLKIQPAELGDSAVYLCASSLAGNRNEQFFGPGTRLTVL.